What follows are 2 T cell receptor beta chains derived from one specimen sequenced in a study of T cell responses to AZD1222 COVID-19 vaccine (dated by TCRdb to 2020 to 2022). The time point label, read with the paper, signifies: baseline before first vaccination. Receptors were amplified or captured by the immunoSEQ multiplex PCR assay. This immuneACCESS table, as held by TCRdb, lists in-frame sequences with V and J called but not all clones. Of the missing ones, under half trace to an unresolved V gene in checked studies; the others have no known cause. Here the sample has around 83,000 clones; over 75% occur a single time. The ten top clones hold 15% to 20% of the sample. Sequenced here: peripheral blood, sampled on day 0 of AZD1222 vaccination. The receptors stem from an adult in good health.

The chain links TRBV12-3 or TRBV12-4 to TRBJ1-1; TRBD1 matches 8 bases. Trimming cost V 4 bases and J 10 bases; bases outside gene matches: 8. The CDR3 consists of 13 residues. CDR3 DNA sequence: TGTGCCAGCAGTTCCCGGGACAGGATTTCAGCTTTCTTT. Its protein product is CASSSRDRISAFF.

The rearrangement joins TRBV4-3 to TRBJ2-7; D not resolved. The V gene lost 0 bases and the J gene lost 3 bases, with 12 bases spanning the gap. CDR3 length equals 15 residues. CDR1 and CDR2 from the germline V gene are LGHNA and YSLEER. This chain's CDR3 is CASSQEYRMFYEQYF. The CDR3 DNA reads TGCGCCAGCAGCCAAGAATATCGGATGTTCTACGAGCAGTACTTC.